This TCR beta chain was identified in a study of blood T cell repertoires in COVID-19. Method: immunoSEQ multiplex PCR; TCRdb's copy keeps in-frame clones and lacks some. The sample includes fewer than 300,000 clones, roughly 91% of them seen just once. The ends were cut back, 0 bases at V and 3 bases at J, with 9 bases in the middle. The V gene's germline CDR1 is SGHAT and CDR2 FQNNGV. The CDR3 is 15 amino acids. The sample was PBMCs or T cells enriched from blood (not recorded which). This clonotype originated in a man aged 40-49 years who had recovered from COVID-19. The chain combines TRBV11-2 with TRBJ1-3, with TRBD1 as a possible D gene (5 bases). The CDR3 region has the DNA TGTGCCAGCAGCTTAGACAGGGTCGATGGAAACACCATATATTTT. The encoded protein is CASSLDRVDGNTIYF.